This T cell receptor (beta chain) derives from a study of tumor and adjacent non-tumor tissue in lung cancer. Study overall: Aged about 30 to 76 years, patients included more than nine men and roughly 5 women with stage I to III disease. Findings and caveats of the study: Higher tumor TCR diversity was associated with shorter survival.

This clonotype was found a few times. Antigen unknown. Three rounds of nested PCR, following a modified ARM-PCR protocol, produced the TCRbeta library. One entry per CDR3 protein, called by TCRdb with MiXCR from the multiplex PCR reads. The sample has some 99,000 distinct CDR3 sequences; roughly two thirds are singletons. Germline CDR1 reads DFQATT; CDR2 reads SNEGSKA (reference sequence). The V end lost 0 bases, the J end lost 2 bases, and 11 bases lay between the germline ends. This CDR3 contains 15 residues. This sample's RNA came from whole unsorted tissue. More than 3 cm separated this lung sample from the edge of the tumor. Newly diagnosed lung cancer patients had thoracic surgery in China, August–late 2014, without prior chemotherapy.

V usage is TRBV20-1 and J usage is TRBJ2-1, with D unclear. This TCR was sampled from a man aged 60-69 years with non-small cell lung cancer. The source material was distant non-tumor lung tissue. CDR3 DNA: TGCAGTGCTAGAGAACCGGGCACCACCTACAATGAGCAGTTCTTC. The encoded protein is CSAREPGTTYNEQFF.